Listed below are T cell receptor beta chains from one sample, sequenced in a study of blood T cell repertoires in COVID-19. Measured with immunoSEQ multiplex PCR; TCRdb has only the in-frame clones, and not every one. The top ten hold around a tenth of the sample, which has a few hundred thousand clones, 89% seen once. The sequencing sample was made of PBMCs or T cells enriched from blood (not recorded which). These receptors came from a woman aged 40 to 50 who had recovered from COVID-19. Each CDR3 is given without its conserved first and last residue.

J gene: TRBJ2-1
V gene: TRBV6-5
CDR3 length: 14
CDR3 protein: ASSSLSGRGSNEQF

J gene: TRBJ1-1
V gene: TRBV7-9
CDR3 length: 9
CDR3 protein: ASSLWPEAF

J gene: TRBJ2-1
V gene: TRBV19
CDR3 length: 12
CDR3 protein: ATLGLPTTNEQF

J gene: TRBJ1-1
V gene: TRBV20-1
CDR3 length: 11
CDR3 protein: SASTQGNTEAF

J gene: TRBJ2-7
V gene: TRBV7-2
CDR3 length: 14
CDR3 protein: ASSLDPSGPVYEQY

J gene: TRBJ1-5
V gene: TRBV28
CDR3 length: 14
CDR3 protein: ASSLGGTQANQPQH

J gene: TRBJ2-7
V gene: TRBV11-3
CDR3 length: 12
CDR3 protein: ASSLEDRTYEQY

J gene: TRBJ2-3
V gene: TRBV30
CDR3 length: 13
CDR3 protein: AWGTGTGLTDTQY

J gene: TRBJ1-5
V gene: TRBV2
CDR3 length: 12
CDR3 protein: ASRDRGSNQPQH

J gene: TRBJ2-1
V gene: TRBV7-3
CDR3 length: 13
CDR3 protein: ASSTSGGSYNEQF

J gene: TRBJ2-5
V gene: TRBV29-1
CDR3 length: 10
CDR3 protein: SVRDSKETQY

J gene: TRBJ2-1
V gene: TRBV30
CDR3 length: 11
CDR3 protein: AWSGSGYNEQF

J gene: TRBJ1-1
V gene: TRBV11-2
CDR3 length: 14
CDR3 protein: ASSFHRGQKTTEAF

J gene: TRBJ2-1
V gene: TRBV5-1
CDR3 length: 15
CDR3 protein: ASSSRLAGGRVDEQF

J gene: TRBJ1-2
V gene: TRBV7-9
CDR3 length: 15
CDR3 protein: ASSLRFGTQLTYGYT

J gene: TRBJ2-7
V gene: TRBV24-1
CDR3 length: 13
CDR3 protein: ATSDSGTGGVEQY

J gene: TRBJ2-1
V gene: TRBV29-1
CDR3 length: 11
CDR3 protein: SELTGGENEQF

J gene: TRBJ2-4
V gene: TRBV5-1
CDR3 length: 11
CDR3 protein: ASSEFPGNIQY

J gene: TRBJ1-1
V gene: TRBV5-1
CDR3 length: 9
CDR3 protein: ASSSTGKAF

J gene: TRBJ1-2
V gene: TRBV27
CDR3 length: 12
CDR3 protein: ASSFGTPYPGYT

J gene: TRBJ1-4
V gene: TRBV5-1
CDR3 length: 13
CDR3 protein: ASSWDGASNEKLF

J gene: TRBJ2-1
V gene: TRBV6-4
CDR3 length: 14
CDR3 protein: ASSAEAGVSYNEQF

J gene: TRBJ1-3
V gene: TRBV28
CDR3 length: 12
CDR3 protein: AITRTGGRNTIY

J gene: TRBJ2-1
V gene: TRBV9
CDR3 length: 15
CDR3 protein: ASRTQGTSIILDEQF

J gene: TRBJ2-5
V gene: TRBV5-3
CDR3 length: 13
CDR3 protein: ARSSPLRDRGTQY

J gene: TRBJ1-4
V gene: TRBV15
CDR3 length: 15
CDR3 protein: ATSRDLEVSWDEKLF

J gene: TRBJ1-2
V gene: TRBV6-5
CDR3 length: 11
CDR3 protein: ASSLTGAYGYT

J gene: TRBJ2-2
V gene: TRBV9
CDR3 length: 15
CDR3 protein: ASSGPGTGPNTGELF

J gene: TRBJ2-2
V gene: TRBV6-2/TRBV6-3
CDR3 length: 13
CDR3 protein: ASSPQDWDLGELF

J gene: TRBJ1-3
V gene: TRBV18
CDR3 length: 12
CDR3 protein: ASSRDNSGNTIY

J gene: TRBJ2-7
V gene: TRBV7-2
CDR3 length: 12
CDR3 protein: ASSLELSAYEQY

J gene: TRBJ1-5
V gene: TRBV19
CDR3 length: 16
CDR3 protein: ASSIALQDNYSNQPQH

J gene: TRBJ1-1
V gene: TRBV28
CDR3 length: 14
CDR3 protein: ASSLAGTGPNTEAF

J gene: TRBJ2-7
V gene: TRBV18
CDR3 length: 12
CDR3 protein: ASSPPGTAYEQY

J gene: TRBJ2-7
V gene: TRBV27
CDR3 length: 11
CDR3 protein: ASSSDRLYEQY

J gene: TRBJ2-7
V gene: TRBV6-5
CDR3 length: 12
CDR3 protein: ASSSGTTHYEQY

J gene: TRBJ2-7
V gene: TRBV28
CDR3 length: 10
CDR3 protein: ASSLQGREQY

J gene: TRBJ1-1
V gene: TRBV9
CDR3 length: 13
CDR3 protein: ASSVAPGGNTEAF

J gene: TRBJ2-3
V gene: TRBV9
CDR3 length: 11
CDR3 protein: ASGTAGTDTQY

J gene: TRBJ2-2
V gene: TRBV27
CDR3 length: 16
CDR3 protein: ASSWRLAGASVTWELF

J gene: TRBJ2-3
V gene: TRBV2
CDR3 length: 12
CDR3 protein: AIVTGERTDTQY

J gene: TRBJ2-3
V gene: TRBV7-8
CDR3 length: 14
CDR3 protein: ASSLALAASTDTQY

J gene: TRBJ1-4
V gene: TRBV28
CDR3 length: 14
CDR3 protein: ASSFWQGANNEKLF

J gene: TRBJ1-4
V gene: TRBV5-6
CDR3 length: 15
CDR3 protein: ASSHRDRGLIFGKLF

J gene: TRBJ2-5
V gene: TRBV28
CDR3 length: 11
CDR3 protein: ASATGGWETQY

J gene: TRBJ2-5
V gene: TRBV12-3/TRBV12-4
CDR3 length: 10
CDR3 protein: ASSLSPETQY

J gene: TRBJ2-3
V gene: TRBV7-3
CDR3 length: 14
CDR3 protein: ASSLTWSGGADTQY

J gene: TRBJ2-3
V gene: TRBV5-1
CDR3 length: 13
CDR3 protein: ASSAVVAETDTQY

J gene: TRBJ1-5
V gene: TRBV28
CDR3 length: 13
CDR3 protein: ASSPPGGASQPQH

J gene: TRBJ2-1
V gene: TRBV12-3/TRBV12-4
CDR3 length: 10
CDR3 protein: ASGRSYNEQF

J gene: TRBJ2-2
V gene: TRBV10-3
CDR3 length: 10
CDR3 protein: AISAGSGELF

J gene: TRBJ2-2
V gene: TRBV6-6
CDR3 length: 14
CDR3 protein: ASRTGGGLNTGELF

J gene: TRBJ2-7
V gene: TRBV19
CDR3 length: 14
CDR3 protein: ASSDPGRAQGMEQY

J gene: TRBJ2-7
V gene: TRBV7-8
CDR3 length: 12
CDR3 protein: ASSPRSPTYEQY

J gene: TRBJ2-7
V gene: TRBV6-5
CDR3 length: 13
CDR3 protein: ATDPRDRNSYEQY

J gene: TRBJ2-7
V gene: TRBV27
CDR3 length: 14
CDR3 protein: ASSSAGSVFSYEQY

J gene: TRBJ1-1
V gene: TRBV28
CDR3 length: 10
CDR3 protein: ASSLGGHLGF

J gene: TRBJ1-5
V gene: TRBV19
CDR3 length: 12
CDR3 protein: ASSIDRADQPQH

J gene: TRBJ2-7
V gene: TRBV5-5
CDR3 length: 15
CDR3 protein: ASSRLKRTEASYEQY